This T cell receptor (beta chain) was found in a study of T-cell memory formation after mild COVID-19. Unmatched junction bases numbered 4, after V lost 3 bases and J lost 7 bases. Germline V lookup: CDR1 MGHRA, CDR2 YSYEKL. The CDR3 is 14 amino acids. MiXCR, applied by TCRdb to the 5' RACE reads, yields one record per CDR3 protein. The sample lists hundreds of thousands of distinct CDR3 sequences, around 17% occurring once. This clonotype was found a few times. This TCR was recovered from a man aged 18 to 35 who had mild COVID-19 (a few samples of this study predate the infection). Cell type and time point are not known. Sequencing used PBMCs or a T cell subset sorted from them (not recorded which). The V gene is TRBV4-1, the J gene TRBJ2-4; 9 bases are a match to TRBD1. The CDR3 reads CASSQGQGTNIQYF. CDR3 bases: TGCGCCAGCAGCCAGGGACAGGGAACGAACATTCAGTACTTC.